This T cell receptor beta chain is drawn from a study of OX40 agonist ivuxolimab in advanced cancers. Regarding the research as a whole: Ivuxolimab was an agonistic, fully human IgG2 monoclonal antibody directed against OX40 (CD134), a costimulatory receptor. Peripheral TCRbeta sequencing was intended to test whether TCR sequence diversity was altered and clonal T-cell expansion was caused by ivuxolimab. Among the roughly 54 dose-escalation patients, 19 had hepatocellular carcinoma, roughly 15 melanoma, 9 renal cell carcinoma and 9 head and neck cancer. The dose-escalation cohort was roughly 80% male with a mean age of around 64 years, ranging from roughly 20 to 80. Intravenous ivuxolimab was administered to patients every 2 weeks at six dose levels: 0.01, 0.1, 0.3, 1.5, 3 and 10 mg/kg. Partial responses occurred in three dose-escalation patients: two with cutaneous melanoma and one with hepatocellular carcinoma. The paper describes the monotherapy dose-escalation part (N of about 54 patients) of the phase I trial of ivuxolimab. Prior anti-PD-1, anti-PD-L1 or anti-CTLA-4 therapy was permitted, and checkpoint inhibitors had been received by 40% to 50% of dose-escalation patients. The study at large found these results: In the 0.1-3.0 mg/kg groups, partial responders were among the patients with the lowest normalized peripheral clonal expansion, particularly in CD8+ T cells. Low levels of normalized T-cell clonal expansion were also shown by some nonresponding patients. After ivuxolimab, CD8+ T cells had more expanded clones than CD4+ T cells on average. At doses of 0.1 to 3.0 mg/kg, clonal expansion of both CD4+ and CD8+ blood T cells was observed from baseline to week 6. Which antigens the clonally expanded peripheral T cells were specific for was not determined.

This clone was recorded a few times. Its binding antigen is unknown. One base away there is no much larger clone; base qualities are not given. To sequence the TCRbeta CDR3 region, genomic DNA was isolated from the sorted cells. The immunoSEQ Assay was used to sequence the TCRbeta CDR3 regions. TCRdb's version of the immuneACCESS table is confined to in-frame rearrangements and falls short of the full clone set. An unresolved V gene accounts for under half of the shortfall where checked; the remainder is of unknown origin. The table for this sample lists approximately 12,000 clones; under 75% of them were counted only once. The leading ten clones occupy 12% of the sample. CDR1 and CDR2, per the germline V gene (reference sequence), are MNHNY and SVGAGI. CDR3 length: 12 amino acids, cysteine to phenylalanine. CDR3 DNA is the only sequence kept; it has 36 bases, read in frame from the first base. Relative to germline, V is 6 bases shorter and J is 2 bases shorter, with 4 bases between their ends.

Patients with a history of autoimmune disease or receiving systemic immunosuppression were excluded from the trial. Peripheral blood for TCR sequencing was collected from all dose cohorts at baseline, on cycle 4 day 1, and on cycle 7 day 1. Samples were obtained from an open-label, multicenter, first-in-human phase I dose-escalation trial of ivuxolimab. Adults with locally advanced or metastatic head and neck squamous cell, hepatocellular, melanoma or renal cell carcinoma were enrolled in the trial. CD4+ and CD8+ T cells were sorted separately from peripheral blood before TCR sequencing. The clonotype was recovered from an adult with an advanced solid tumor such as melanoma, head and neck, liver or kidney cancer. The sequence is built from TRBV6-6 and TRBJ2-2; the D gene assignment is ambiguous. Source: CD4+ or CD8+ T cells sorted from blood, taken in a trial of the OX40 agonist ivuxolimab. The CDR3 here reads CASRSNTGELFF. Here is the DNA: TGTGCCAGCAGGTCAAACACCGGGGAGCTGTTTTTT.